The T cell receptor (beta chain) described here comes from a study of cytomegalovirus exposure and HLA in healthy donors. General study findings and limits: A cluster of highly shared sequence variants was likely a sequencing artifact. In vitro experiments confirmed that three CMV-associated chains were specific for CMV antigens.

Details on this clone: Antigen: not known.

The PCR made use of 60 Vbeta and 13 Jbeta primers. Profiled with immunoSEQ multiplex PCR; TCRdb holds only in-frame clones, not every one. Of over 100,000 clones in the sample, about 70% were seen once. The V end was cut by 2 bases, the J end by 4 bases, with 13 bases between. Germline V gives CDR1 SGHDT, CDR2 YYEEEE. This CDR3 has 14 amino acids. This TCR was recovered from a woman in her 30s in good health and CMV-seronegative. V gene TRBV5-6 combines with J gene TRBJ2-7; D possibly corresponds to TRBD2 (5 bases). The sample taken for sequencing was PBMCs. The CDR3 DNA sequence: TGTGCCAGCAGCTTAGAGGGCTGGGCGTACGAGCAGTACTTC. It specifies CASSLEGWAYEQYF.